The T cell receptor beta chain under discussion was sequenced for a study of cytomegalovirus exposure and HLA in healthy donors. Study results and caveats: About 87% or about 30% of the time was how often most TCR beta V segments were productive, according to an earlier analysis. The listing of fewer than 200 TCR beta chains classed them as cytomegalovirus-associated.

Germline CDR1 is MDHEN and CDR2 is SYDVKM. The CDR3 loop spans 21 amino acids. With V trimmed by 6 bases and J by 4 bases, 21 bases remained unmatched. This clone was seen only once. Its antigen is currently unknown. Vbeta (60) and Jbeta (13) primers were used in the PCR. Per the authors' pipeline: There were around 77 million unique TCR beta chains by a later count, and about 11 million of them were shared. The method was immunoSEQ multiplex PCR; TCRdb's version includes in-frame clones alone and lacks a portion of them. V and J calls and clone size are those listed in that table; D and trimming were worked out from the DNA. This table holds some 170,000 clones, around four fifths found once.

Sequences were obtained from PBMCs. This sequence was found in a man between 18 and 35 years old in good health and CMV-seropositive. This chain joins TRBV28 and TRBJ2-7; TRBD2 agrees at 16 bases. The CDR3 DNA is TGTGCCAGCAGGAGGAGGAGTGCGGGGCCGGGACTAGCGGGAGGGCCTTACGAGCAGTACTTC. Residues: CASRRRSAGPGLAGGPYEQYF.